The next 25 T cell receptor beta chains were all read from a single sample in a study of T cells in tumors after PD-1 blockade. Measured with immunoSEQ multiplex PCR; TCRdb has only the in-frame clones, and not every one. The sample records 20,000 to 25,000 clones, about 84% being singletons. The source was PBMCs, collected after anti-PD-1 treatment. The receptors shown here come from a human donor with basal cell carcinoma.

CDR3 sequence: CSAWGPYEQYF. The CDR3 bases are TGCAGTGCTTGGGGACCCTACGAGCAGTACTTC. The chain couples TRBV20-1 to TRBJ2-7, with D perhaps assigned TRBD1 or TRBD2 (5 bases each). In germline, CDR1 is DFQATT, CDR2 SNEGSKA (reference sequence). V gave up 5 bases and J gave up 2 bases, with 7 bases separating them. This CDR3 comprises 11 residues.

In nucleotides, the CDR3 is TGTGCCAGCAGCTTGGGTGGGACAGGGTCCTACAATGAGCAGTTCTTC. It codes for CASSLGGTGSYNEQFF. The V call is TRBV5-5, the J call TRBJ2-1, with TRBD1 identical over 9 bases. V shed 0 bases and J 1 base; nucleotides not matched to a gene: 2. The CDR3 is 16 amino acids. Germline CDR1 is SGHKS and CDR2 is YYEKEE (reference sequence).

The chain recombines TRBV6-5 with TRBJ1-4; 8 nucleotides align to TRBD1. The CDR3 length is 14 residues. Germline V gene lookup returns CDR1 MNHEY and CDR2 SVGAGI. Trimming at V came to 4 bases and at J to 8 bases, leaving 6 bases not matched to a gene. CDR3 protein: CASSSRQGNEKLFF. DNA for the CDR3: TGTGCCAGCAGTTCCAGACAGGGGAACGAAAAACTGTTTTTT.

This chain connects TRBV5-4 to TRBJ1-3; perhaps TRBD1 as D (6 bases). Looked up from germline, CDR1 is SGHNT and CDR2 is YYREEE (reference sequence). This CDR3 spans 15 amino acids. V dropped 4 bases and J dropped 1 base, with 12 bases sitting between them. CDR3 protein: CASSSQGKSGNTIYF. CDR3 nucleotide sequence: TGTGCCAGCAGCAGCCAGGGGAAGTCTGGAAACACCATATATTTT.

V is TRBV9 and J is TRBJ1-1, with D tentatively TRBD1 (6 bases). Germline CDR1 is SGDLS and CDR2 is YYNGEE. The CDR3 length is 14 residues. V was clipped by 3 bases and J by 10 bases, with 19 bases between them. The CDR3 loop is CASSGIQGPKRAFF. As DNA, the CDR3 is TGTGCCAGCAGCGGCATACAGGGACCCAAAAGAGCTTTCTTT.

The chain is built from TRBV13 and TRBJ2-1, with 11 positions matching TRBD2. The V gene's germline CDR1 is PRHDT and CDR2 FYEKMQ (reference sequence). V dropped 3 bases and J dropped 6; count of bases not matched to a gene: 7. CDR3 size: 16 residues. The CDR3 region has the DNA TGTGCCAGCAGCTTTCTGGCTAGCGGGGGGACCAATGAGCAGTTCTTC. As protein: CASSFLASGGTNEQFF.

The chain uses TRBV29-1 and TRBJ2-3; D gene uncertain. V lost 3 bases to trimming and J lost 2 bases, with 3 bases between them. CDR1 is SQVTM, CDR2 ANQGSEA, per germline. This CDR3 is built from 11 residues. The CDR3 coding sequence is TGCAGCGTTGATGTCACAGATACGCAGTATTTT. This sequence encodes CSVDVTDTQYF.

V usage is TRBV2 and J usage is TRBJ2-5; no definite D call. The germline V and J ends were trimmed by 10 bases and 4 bases, with 16 bases remaining between them. Germline values: CDR1 SNHLY, CDR2 FYNNEI. The CDR3 runs 13 residues. CDR3 coding DNA: TGTGCCAAACAAGAAGTAGTCCCAGAGACCCAGTACTTC. As protein: CAKQEVVPETQYF.

This rearrangement joins TRBV5-6 to TRBJ2-7; no firm D call. The germline V and J ends were trimmed by 0 bases and 0 bases, with 10 bases remaining between them. Looked up from germline, CDR1 is SGHDT and CDR2 is YYEEEE. There are 15 residues in the CDR3. CDR3 protein: CASSLATLHSYEQYF. The CDR3 region has the DNA TGTGCCAGCAGCTTGGCGACATTACACTCCTACGAGCAGTACTTC.

The chain has TRBV2 and TRBJ2-1; D might be TRBD1 (6 bases). V lost 5 bases, J lost 7 bases, and 18 bases lay in between. Germline V gives CDR1 SNHLY, CDR2 FYNNEI. The CDR3 has 15 residues. The CDR3, as DNA: TGTGCCAGCAGTCAGGGGAGACGGGTCATTAATGAGCAGTTCTTC. Amino acid sequence: CASSQGRRVINEQFF.

J is TRBJ1-4 and V is TRBV10-3; unclear D gene. V shed 5 bases and J shed 4 bases, with 11 bases lying between them. The germline V gene encodes CDR1 ENHRY and CDR2 SYGVKD. The CDR3 runs to 14 residues. CDR3 in DNA: TGTGCCATCAGTCAGGAGCCAGTTAATGAAAAACTGTTTTTT. Its translation: CAISQEPVNEKLFF.

This clone was counted between two and nine times. J is TRBJ1-1 and V is TRBV7-9; D gene unclear. The germline V and J ends were trimmed by 5 bases and 6 bases, with 16 bases remaining between them. The CDR3 totals 14 residues. CDR1 and CDR2 from the germline V gene are SEHNR and FQNEAQ (reference sequence). Written as DNA, the CDR3 is TGTGCCAGCAGCCCCTCGAACCTAGCTCCTGAAGCTTTCTTT. Its protein is CASSPSNLAPEAFF.

This clone was detected only a few times. The rearrangement uses TRBV9 and TRBJ1-6; no clear D. Germline V gene data show CDR1 as SGDLS and CDR2 as YYNGEE. Trimming removed 2 bases from V and 7 bases from J, with 13 bases in between. The CDR3 has 15 amino acids. The CDR3 loop reads CASSVTGTENSPLHF. The CDR3 DNA reads as TGTGCCAGCAGCGTGACTGGAACGGAGAATTCACCCCTCCACTTT. Filled out from reference TRBV9 and TRBJ1-6, the complete variable domain reads DSGVTQTPKHLITATGQRVTLRCSPRSGDLSVYWYQQSLDQGLQFLIQYYNGEERAKGNILERFSAQQFPDLHSELNLSSLELGDSALYFCASSVTGTENSPLHFGNGTRLTVT.

The chain couples TRBV6-5 to TRBJ2-1; D is undetermined. Deletions cut 5 bases from V and 7 bases from J, with 12 bases between. The CDR3 runs 13 residues. CDR1 is MNHEY and CDR2 is SVGAGI in the germline V gene. CDR3 in amino acids: CASSNHPLNEQFF. The CDR3 bases are TGTGCCAGCAGTAACCACCCGTTGAATGAGCAGTTCTTC.

The J gene is TRBJ2-5, the V gene TRBV27; 8 bases match TRBD2. CDR1 and CDR2 from the germline V gene are MNHEY and SMNVEV (reference sequence). The CDR3 totals 14 residues. The junction had 8 bases not matched to a gene; V was cut back by 5 bases and J by 6 bases. This CDR3 is CASSTRGGQKTQYF. Here the CDR3 DNA reads TGTGCCAGCAGTACCCGCGGGGGGCAAAAGACCCAGTACTTC.

This rearrangement joins TRBV4-1 to TRBJ2-3; D is ambiguous. The CDR3 runs 14 residues. Germline lookup yields CDR1 MGHRA and CDR2 YSYEKL. Trimming left V 0 bases short and J 1 base short, with 5 bases between. CDR3 DNA: TGCGCCAGCAGCCAAGATGTAGGCACAGATACGCAGTATTTT. Translated, it gives CASSQDVGTDTQYF.

This clone was seen only a few times. The chain recombines TRBV5-1 with TRBJ1-4, with 7 nucleotides matching TRBD1. V lost 4 bases and J lost 3; bases outside the gene matches: 3. Germline V lookup: CDR1 SGHRS, CDR2 YFSETQ. The CDR3 contains 14 residues. The CDR3 is CASSVTGSNEKLFF. For the CDR3, the DNA is TGCGCCAGCAGCGTGACAGGGTCTAATGAAAAACTGTTTTTT.

The gene calls are TRBV19 and TRBJ1-3, with TRBD1 matching 8 bases. Germline V CDR1 and CDR2: LNHDA, SQIVND (reference sequence). The CDR3 has 14 amino acids. Germline trimming cut 3 bases from V and 7 bases from J; bases unmatched to any gene: 5. The CDR3 is CASSIWTGMNTIYF. CDR3 DNA: TGTGCCAGTAGTATTTGGACAGGGATGAACACCATATATTTT.

This chain links TRBV29-1 with TRBJ1-1; D unclear. The V gene lost 3 bases and the J gene lost 6 bases, with 26 bases spanning the gap. Germline lookup yields CDR1 SQVTM and CDR2 ANQGSEA. The CDR3 is 17 amino acids. This chain's CDR3 is CSVDGFGIDSRNPEAFF. The CDR3 nucleotides are TGCAGCGTTGATGGGTTCGGGATTGACTCGAGGAATCCTGAAGCTTTCTTT.

The rearrangement joins TRBV6-5 to TRBJ2-7; D possibly corresponds to TRBD2 (5 bases). The V gene lost 6 bases and the J gene lost 4 bases, with 13 bases spanning the gap. Germline V gives CDR1 MNHEY, CDR2 SVGAGI. The CDR3 sequence is 13 residues long. The CDR3 nucleotides read TGTGCCAGCAGGGCGGGTTTGAGTTACGAGCAGTACTTC. Translated, it gives CASRAGLSYEQYF.

This clone was recorded a few times. CDR3 in amino acids: CAWSLERRRYGYTF. CDR3 in DNA: TGTGCCTGGAGTCTGGAGAGACGACGATATGGCTACACCTTC. This chain uses TRBV30 with TRBJ1-2; D not certain. The germline V gene has CDR1 GTSNPN and CDR2 SVGIG (reference sequence). The germline V and J ends were trimmed by 2 bases and 5 bases, with 15 bases remaining between them. This CDR3 has 14 amino acids.

As for this clone: A read error may produce the germline difference seen at one junction end. The chain couples TRBV27 to TRBJ1-2; 7 bases align to TRBD1. This CDR3 is 15 amino acids long. Germline V gene sequence: CDR1 MNHEY, CDR2 SMNVEV (reference sequence). The DNA for the CDR3 is TGTGCCAGCAGTACCCGACAGGGTGCTAACTATGGCTACGCCTTC. Translated: CASSTRQGANYGYAF.

The V gene is TRBV6-2 or TRBV6-3, the J gene TRBJ2-7; possibly TRBD1 for D (5 bases). V lost 4 bases and J 7 bases, leaving 8 bases between the germline ends. The length of the CDR3 is 11 residues. Germline-derived CDR1 and CDR2 are MNHEY and SVGEGT. CDR3 coding DNA: TGTGCCAGCAGTTCCAACAGGGAGCAGTACTTC. It yields the protein CASSSNREQYF.

The chain uses TRBV2 and TRBJ1-1, with unresolved D. The CDR3 runs 14 residues. V lost 8 bases and J 0 bases, leaving 13 bases between the germline ends. The germline V gene encodes CDR1 SNHLY and CDR2 FYNNEI. CDR3 in amino acids: CASLRLQMNTEAFF. In DNA form, the CDR3 reads TGTGCCAGCCTCCGGCTCCAAATGAACACTGAAGCTTTCTTT.

The rearrangement links TRBV20-1 to TRBJ2-7; D is unresolved. The V gene lost 3 bases and the J gene lost 4 bases, with 7 bases spanning the gap. Germline V gene sequence: CDR1 DFQATT, CDR2 SNEGSKA (reference sequence). The CDR3 extends over 11 amino acids. CDR3 DNA: TGCAGTGCTAGCTGGGTGTACGAGCAGTACTTC. Translation: CSASWVYEQYF.